Following are 28 T cell receptor beta chains from one sample sequenced in a study of a mutant IDH1 vaccine in newly diagnosed glioma. Some clones are missing from TCRdb's copy, which holds only in-frame ones; the method was immunoSEQ multiplex PCR. The sample has around 99,000 clones; about four fifths are singletons. The time point denotes: baseline, week 1 (first vaccination visit). Treatment of the sample: pre-vaccination baseline after standard-of-care therapy. The sample in question was PBMCs, obtained from a glioma patient treated with radiotherapy, temozolomide or both. The receptors were gathered from a man between 35 and 55 years old with glioma.

J is TRBJ1-3 and V is TRBV5-6, with D uncertain. Germline V gives CDR1 SGHDT, CDR2 YYEEEE. The CDR3 has 15 amino acids. V was trimmed by 6 bases and J by 7 bases, leaving 20 bases between them. As DNA, the CDR3 is TGTGCCAGCACCTCTGGGGTGGAAACCCAGAACACCATATATTTT. It encodes CASTSGVETQNTIYF.

The sample holds a few counts of this clone. The chain carries TRBV13 and TRBJ1-1, with D perhaps TRBD1 (6 bases). The length of the CDR3 is 16 residues. Germline CDR1 is PRHDT and CDR2 is FYEKMQ (reference sequence). V gave up 4 bases and J gave up 6 bases, with 21 bases separating them. The CDR3 nucleotides are TGTGCCAGCAGCTCGTCGTTCAAAACAGGGAGGGCTGAAGCTTTCTTT. Residues: CASSSSFKTGRAEAFF.

In its sample, this clone was seen once. The chain combines TRBV4-1 with TRBJ2-3; TRBD1 is a possible D gene (7 bases). Trimming removed 0 bases at V and 3 bases at J, with 13 bases between. This CDR3 is built from 16 residues. Germline values: CDR1 MGHRA, CDR2 YSYEKL. In DNA, the CDR3 is TGCGCCAGCAGCCAAGATCAGACAGGGAGGACAGATACGCAGTATTTT. It translates to CASSQDQTGRTDTQYF.

The table lists this clone with a count of one. V usage is TRBV7-6 and J usage is TRBJ2-6; D gene unclear. CDR1 SGHVS and CDR2 FNYEAQ come from the germline V gene. The CDR3 has 14 amino acids. V lost 1 base and J 0 bases, leaving 1 base between the germline ends. CDR3 in DNA: TGTGCCAGCAGCTTAGACTCTGGGGCCAACGTCCTGACTTTC. Protein product: CASSLDSGANVLTF.

In this sample, this clone turned up once. The chain joins TRBV5-1 to TRBJ2-7; 9 nucleotides match TRBD2. This CDR3 comprises 15 residues. Germline V lookup: CDR1 SGHRS, CDR2 YFSETQ. Trimming took 8 bases from V and 3 from J; bases not matched to a gene: 12. The CDR3 DNA is TGCGCCAGGTGCGGGGGGGGCCCTGTCGGCTACGAGCAGTACTTC. Its protein product is CARCGGGPVGYEQYF. Full variable domain (missing parts from reference TRBV5-1 and TRBJ2-7): KAGVTQTPRYLIKTRGQQVTLSCSPISGHRSVSWYQQTPGQGLQFLFEYFSETQRNKGNFPGRFSGRQFSNSRSEMNVSTLELGDSALYLCARCGGGPVGYEQYFGPGTRLTVT.

Worth noting for this clone: Sequence at one end of the junction differs from germline and may be a read error. V gene TRBV7-7 combines with J gene TRBJ2-3; tentative D call: TRBD2 (6 bases). The CDR3 runs 16 residues. Germline V gene sequence: CDR1 SSHAT, CDR2 FNYEAQ (reference sequence). The CDR3 DNA follows: TGTGCTAGCAGCCCCAATCTGGGGGGTTTCACAGATACGCAGTATTTT. Residues: CASSPNLGGFTDTQYF.

The chain combines TRBV7-2 with TRBJ2-2; TRBD1 might be the D (5 bases). V was pared by 8 bases and J by 3 bases, with 16 bases between. Germline V gene data show CDR1 as SGHTA and CDR2 as FQGNSA. This CDR3 region has 15 residues. The CDR3 sequence is CASARAGRYTGELFF. The CDR3 region has the DNA TGTGCCAGCGCACGGGCAGGGCGGTACACCGGGGAGCTGTTTTTT.

The table lists this clone with a count of one. The gene calls are TRBV5-1 and TRBJ2-7, with TRBD2 matching 10 bases. Germline assignment: CDR1 SGHRS and CDR2 YFSETQ. This CDR3 is 15 amino acids long. Losses at the gene ends were 2 bases for V and 3 bases for J; bases not matched to a gene: 5. The CDR3 nucleotides are TGCGCCAGCAGCTTTGGGACTAGCGCCCTCTACGAGCAGTACTTC. Protein: CASSFGTSALYEQYF.

This chain links TRBV10-3 with TRBJ1-1; D gene uncertain. The CDR3 totals 14 residues. The V gene lost 4 bases and the J gene lost 2 bases, with 11 bases spanning the gap. Looked up from germline, CDR1 is ENHRY and CDR2 is SYGVKD. The CDR3 loop reads CAISGPGVNTEAFF. The CDR3 DNA follows: TGTGCCATCAGTGGCCCTGGAGTCAACACTGAAGCTTTCTTT.

The CDR3 DNA follows: TGTGCCTGGAGTGTACGCGAAAACACTGAAGCTTTCTTT. This codes for CAWSVRENTEAFF. The rearrangement joins TRBV30 to TRBJ1-1; D ambiguous. Trimming removed 0 bases at V and 2 bases at J, with 7 bases between. The CDR3 is 13 residues long. Germline values: CDR1 GTSNPN, CDR2 SVGIG (reference sequence).

The rearrangement links TRBV6-1 to TRBJ2-7; no clear D. This CDR3 has 13 amino acids. Germline-derived CDR1 and CDR2 are MNHNS and SASEGT. The V end was cut by 6 bases, the J end by 3 bases, with 12 bases between. CDR3: CASSRHHLYEQYF. The CDR3 region has the DNA TGTGCCAGCAGCCGACACCACCTCTACGAGCAGTACTTC.

CDR3 region: CASTGAGETQYF. The CDR3 DNA is TGTGCCTCGACGGGGGCGGGGGAGACCCAGTACTTC. This rearrangement joins TRBV30 to TRBJ2-5; tentatively, D is TRBD1 or TRBD2 (6 bases each). The CDR3 is made up of 12 amino acids. CDR1 and CDR2 (germline): GTSNPN, SVGIG (reference sequence). The V end lost 7 bases, the J end lost 5 bases, and 14 bases lay between the germline ends.

J is TRBJ2-1 and V is TRBV5-1, with 9 bases lining up with TRBD2. CDR3 length: 20 amino acids. Germline-derived CDR1 and CDR2 are SGHRS and YFSETQ. V trimming: 4 bases; J trimming: 0 bases; junction bases outside the gene matches: 17. The CDR3 reads CASSPWEGGGASSSYNEQFF. As DNA, the CDR3 is TGCGCCAGCAGCCCCTGGGAGGGCGGGGGGGCCTCGAGCTCCTACAATGAGCAGTTCTTC. Together with reference TRBV5-1 and TRBJ2-1, the CDR3 gives the full variable domain: KAGVTQTPRYLIKTRGQQVTLSCSPISGHRSVSWYQQTPGQGLQFLFEYFSETQRNKGNFPGRFSGRQFSNSRSEMNVSTLELGDSALYLCASSPWEGGGASSSYNEQFFGPGTRLTVL.

This clone appeared a few times. CDR3 residues: CASSLGGGNFEAFF. As DNA, the CDR3 is TGCGCCAGCAGCTTGGGGGGAGGCAACTTTGAAGCTTTCTTT. The chain combines TRBV5-1 with TRBJ1-1, with D hard to call. With 0 bases removed from V and 7 bases from J, the gap between germline ends came to 13 bases. The germline V gene encodes CDR1 SGHRS and CDR2 YFSETQ. The CDR3 totals 14 residues.

The chain employs TRBV5-4 and TRBJ2-1; a weak D match, TRBD2 (6 bases). Germline values: CDR1 SGHNT, CDR2 YYREEE (reference sequence). Trimming removed 5 bases from V and 0 bases from J, with 12 bases in between. The CDR3 is 15 amino acids. CDR3 sequence (DNA): TGTGCCAGCAGTTCGGGGGAAAGCTCCTACAATGAGCAGTTCTTC. It is translated as CASSSGESSYNEQFF.

The chain uses TRBV4-1 and TRBJ1-1; maybe TRBD1 (5 bases). This CDR3 is 15 amino acids long. Germline V gives CDR1 MGHRA, CDR2 YSYEKL. V dropped 3 bases and J dropped 1 base, with 12 bases sitting between them. CDR3 bases: TGCGCCAGCAGCCACGGGATGGGGGAGAACACTGAAGCTTTCTTT. Translation gives CASSHGMGENTEAFF.

This clone was found a few times. V is TRBV27 and J is TRBJ1-1; D remains ambiguous. V was clipped by 4 bases and J by 1 base, with 7 bases between them. The CDR3 is made up of 13 amino acids. From germline, CDR1 is MNHEY and CDR2 SMNVEV (reference sequence). The CDR3: CASSWESNTEAFF. The CDR3 DNA reads TGTGCCAGCAGTTGGGAGTCGAACACTGAAGCTTTCTTT.

The chain carries TRBV30 and TRBJ1-6, with D unresolved. Germline-derived CDR1 and CDR2 are GTSNPN and SVGIG (reference sequence). V was shortened by 0 bases and J by 12 bases, with 12 bases between the two germline ends. The CDR3 sequence is 13 residues long. In DNA form, the CDR3 reads TGTGCCTGGAGTGTACGGGCAGACGAACCCCTCCACTTT. It codes for CAWSVRADEPLHF.

The chain carries TRBV30 and TRBJ1-2; no firm D call. Germline lookup yields CDR1 GTSNPN and CDR2 SVGIG (reference sequence). The CDR3 covers 12 residues. V was clipped by 0 bases and J by 4 bases, with 6 bases between them. CDR3 in amino acids: CAWSVRAYGYTF. CDR3 DNA: TGTGCCTGGAGTGTACGGGCCTATGGCTACACCTTC.

V is TRBV18 and J is TRBJ1-2; TRBD1 aligns across 9 bases. Germline CDR1 and CDR2: KGHSH and LQKENI. V lost 3 bases to trimming and J lost 3 bases; unmatched junction nucleotides: 2. The CDR3 is 14 residues long. For the CDR3, the DNA is TGTGCCAGCTCACCGCGGACAGGGGACTATGGCTACACCTTC. Translation: CASSPRTGDYGYTF.

This clone was recorded only once. The chain carries TRBV6-1 and TRBJ2-2, with 10 nucleotides matching TRBD2. From germline, CDR1 is MNHNS and CDR2 SASEGT. This CDR3 has 15 residues. The ends lost 4 bases at V and 5 bases at J; junction bases unmatched: 4. CDR3 sequence: CASSALTSGTGELFF. CDR3 DNA: TGTGCCAGCAGTGCCTTGACTAGCGGGACCGGGGAGCTGTTTTTT.

The V gene is TRBV30, the J gene TRBJ2-7; D not certain. Germline CDR1 and CDR2: GTSNPN and SVGIG (reference sequence). The CDR3 is made up of 11 amino acids. V was cut by 6 bases and J by 0 bases, with 6 bases left in between. This CDR3 reads CACRDSYEQYF. CDR3 in DNA: TGTGCCTGCCGAGACTCCTACGAGCAGTACTTC.

This clone came up once. V usage is TRBV6-4 and J usage is TRBJ2-1; 12 nucleotides agree with TRBD2. V trimming: 0 bases; J trimming: 10 bases; junction bases outside the gene matches: 4. Germline V gene data show CDR1 as MRHNA and CDR2 as SNTAGT. This CDR3 has 15 residues. CDR3 DNA: TGTGCCAGCAGTGACTCACTAGCGGGAGGTGGAGAGCAGTTCTTC. It encodes CASSDSLAGGGEQFF.

The table lists this clone with a count of one. The chain employs TRBV12-5 and TRBJ2-7; 7 bases are a match to TRBD1. Germline CDR1 and CDR2: LGHNT and FRNRAP. The CDR3 runs to 12 residues. V shed 3 bases and J 5 bases; nucleotides not matched to a gene: 1. The DNA for the CDR3 is TGTGCTAGTGGTTTCGACAGGGACGAGCAGTACTTC. Its translation: CASGFDRDEQYF.

The chain employs TRBV4-1 and TRBJ2-1, with 13 nucleotides matching TRBD2. The length of the CDR3 is 16 residues. CDR1 is MGHRA and CDR2 is YSYEKL in the germline V gene. V was clipped by 0 bases and J by 9 bases; unmatched bases: 5. CDR3 in DNA: TGCGCCAGCAGCCAAGATCGACTAGCGGGGGGAAGTGAGCAGTTCTTC. Protein: CASSQDRLAGGSEQFF.

The V and J genes are TRBV2 and TRBJ2-3; D may be TRBD2 (5 bases). This CDR3 comprises 12 residues. Germline V gene lookup returns CDR1 SNHLY and CDR2 FYNNEI. Trimming stripped 10 bases from V and 0 bases from J, with 8 bases between. This CDR3 reads CATTNSTDTQYF. The CDR3 DNA follows: TGTGCCACGACTAATAGCACAGATACGCAGTATTTT.

This clone was seen more than once but under ten times. The genes are TRBV7-2 and TRBJ1-1; D may be TRBD1 (5 bases). The CDR3 is made up of 14 amino acids. Trimming took 5 bases from V and 5 from J, leaving 15 bases between them. The germline CDR1 and CDR2 sequences are SGHTA and FQGNSA. In DNA, the CDR3 is TGTGCCAGCAGCCCACCAGGGCTAAGGACTGAAGCTTTCTTT. Translation: CASSPPGLRTEAFF.

The V gene is TRBV30, the J gene TRBJ1-4; D gene unclear. CDR1 is GTSNPN and CDR2 is SVGIG in the germline V gene (reference sequence). This CDR3 comprises 15 residues. Trimming removed 0 bases at V and 3 bases at J, with 11 bases between. CDR3 DNA: TGTGCCTGGAGTGTCGGGGTTTTAGCTAATGAAAAACTGTTTTTT. It codes for CAWSVGVLANEKLFF.